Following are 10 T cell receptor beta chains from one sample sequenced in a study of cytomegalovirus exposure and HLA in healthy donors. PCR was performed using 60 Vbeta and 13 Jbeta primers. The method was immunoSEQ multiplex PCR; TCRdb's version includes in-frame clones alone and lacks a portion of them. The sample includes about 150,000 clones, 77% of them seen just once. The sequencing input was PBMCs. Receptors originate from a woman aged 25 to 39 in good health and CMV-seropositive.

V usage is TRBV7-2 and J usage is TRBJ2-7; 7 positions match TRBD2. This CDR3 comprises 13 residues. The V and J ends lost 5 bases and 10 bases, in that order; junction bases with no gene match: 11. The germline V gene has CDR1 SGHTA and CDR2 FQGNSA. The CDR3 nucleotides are TGTGCCAGCAGCCCACAAGTCGGGGACTACCAGTACTTC. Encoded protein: CASSPQVGDYQYF.

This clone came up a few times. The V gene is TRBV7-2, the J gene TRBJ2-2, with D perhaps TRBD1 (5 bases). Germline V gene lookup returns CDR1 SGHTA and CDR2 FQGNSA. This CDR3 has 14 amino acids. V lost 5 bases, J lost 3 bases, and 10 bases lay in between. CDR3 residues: CASSPGHYTGELFF. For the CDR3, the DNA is TGTGCCAGCAGCCCAGGACACTACACCGGGGAGCTGTTTTTT.

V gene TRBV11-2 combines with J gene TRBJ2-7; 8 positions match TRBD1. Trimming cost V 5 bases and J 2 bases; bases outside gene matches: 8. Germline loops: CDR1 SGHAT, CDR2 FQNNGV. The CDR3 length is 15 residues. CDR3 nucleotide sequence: TGTGCCAGCAGCCCTAGACAGGGGATCACCTACGAGCAGTACTTC. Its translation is CASSPRQGITYEQYF.

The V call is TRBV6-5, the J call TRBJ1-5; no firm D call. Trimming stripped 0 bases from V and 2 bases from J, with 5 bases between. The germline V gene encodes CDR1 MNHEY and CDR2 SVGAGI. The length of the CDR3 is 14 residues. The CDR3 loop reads CASSYSQGNQPQHF. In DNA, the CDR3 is TGTGCCAGCAGTTACTCTCAGGGCAATCAGCCCCAGCATTTT.

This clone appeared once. The CDR3 sequence: CASSSTSGPSEAYEQYF. Here the CDR3 DNA reads TGTGCCAGCAGCTCTACTAGCGGTCCTTCGGAAGCCTACGAGCAGTACTTC. J is TRBJ2-7 and V is TRBV7-6, with TRBD2 matching 8 bases. Germline CDR1 reads SGHVS; CDR2 reads FNYEAQ. The CDR3 totals 17 residues. V trimming: 4 bases; J trimming: 2 bases; junction bases outside the gene matches: 13. The whole variable domain, filled in from reference TRBV7-6 and TRBJ2-7, reads GAGVSQSPRYKVTKRGQDVALRCDPISGHVSLYWYRQALGQGPEFLTYFNYEAQQDKSGLPNDRFSAERPEGSISTLTIQRTEQRDSAMYRCASSSTSGPSEAYEQYFGPGTRLTVT.

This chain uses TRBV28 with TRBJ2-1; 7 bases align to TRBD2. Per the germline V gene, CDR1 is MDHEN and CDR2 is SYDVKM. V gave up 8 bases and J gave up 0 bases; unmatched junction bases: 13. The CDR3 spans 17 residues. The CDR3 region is CASRNSGGRGSYNEQFF. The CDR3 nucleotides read TGTGCCAGCCGAAACAGCGGTGGGAGGGGCTCCTACAATGAGCAGTTCTTC.

CDR3 amino acids: CASSPDRGGNTIYF. As DNA, the CDR3 is TGCGCCAGCAGCCCCGACAGGGGTGGAAACACCATATATTTT. J is TRBJ1-3 and V is TRBV5-1; 8 nucleotides match TRBD1. The CDR3 loop spans 14 amino acids. With 4 bases clipped from V and 3 bases from J, the junction kept 3 bases outside the gene matches. In germline, CDR1 is SGHRS, CDR2 YFSETQ.

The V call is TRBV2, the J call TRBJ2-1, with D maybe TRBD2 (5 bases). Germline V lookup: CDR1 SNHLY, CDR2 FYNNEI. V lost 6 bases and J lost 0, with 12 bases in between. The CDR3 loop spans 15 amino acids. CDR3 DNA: TGTGCCAGCAGGGACCGAGGACTCTCCTACAATGAGCAGTTCTTC. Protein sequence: CASRDRGLSYNEQFF. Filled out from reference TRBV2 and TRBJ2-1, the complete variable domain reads EPEVTQTPSHQVTQMGQEVILRCVPISNHLYFYWYRQILGQKVEFLVSFYNNEISEKSEIFDDQFSVERPDGSNFTLKIRSTKLEDSAMYFCASRDRGLSYNEQFFGPGTRLTVL.

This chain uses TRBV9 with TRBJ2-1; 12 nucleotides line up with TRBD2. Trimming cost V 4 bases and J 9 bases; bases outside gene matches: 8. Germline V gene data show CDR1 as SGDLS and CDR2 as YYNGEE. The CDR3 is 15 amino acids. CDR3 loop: CASSMTSGSRGEQFF. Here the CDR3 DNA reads TGTGCCAGCAGCATGACTAGCGGGAGTCGTGGTGAGCAGTTCTTC.

The CDR3 loop reads CASSLGTGVNQPQHF. CDR3 bases: TGTGCCAGCAGTTTAGGTACAGGGGTGAATCAGCCCCAGCATTTT. The chain joins TRBV27 to TRBJ1-5, with TRBD1 identical over 7 bases. J lost 4 bases, V lost 2 bases, and 5 bases had no gene match. Germline CDR1 reads MNHEY; CDR2 reads SMNVEV (reference sequence). The CDR3 is 15 residues long.